This TCR beta chain stems from a study of response to subunit inactivated influenza vaccine. TCRdb fed the RT-PCR reads into MiXCR, producing one record per CDR3 protein. The sample lists just under 550,000 distinct CDR3 sequences; less than 25% were seen once. This clonotype was detected only a few times. The germline gives CDR1 SGDLS, CDR2 YYNGEE. After removal of 5 bases from V and 5 bases from J, the junction contained 4 bases not matched to a gene. The CDR3 extends over 13 amino acids. These data were likewise used in another study, on T cells expressing NK-cell markers. Per that paper: In generating TCR beta cDNA, 5'RACE template switching with UMIs was used. Sequencing of TCR beta repertoires drew on sorted CD3+CD56+NKG2C+, CD3+CD56+NKG2C- and CD3+CD56-NKG2C+ T cells. Of eight sequenced donors, seven were HCMV-seropositive and one HCMV-seronegative.

The receptor comes from a man in his fifties who received an inactivated influenza vaccine. The chain combines TRBV9 with TRBJ2-3, with 8 bases lining up with TRBD1. The sample consisted of CD4+ T cells sorted from PBMCs, taken approximately 13 days after vaccination. The DNA of the CDR3 is TGTGCCAGCAGGGGACAGGCACAAGATACGCAGTATTTT. Residues: CASRGQAQDTQYF.